One and the same sample provided the 30 T cell receptor beta chains below, sequenced in a study of cytomegalovirus exposure and HLA in healthy donors. Researchers ran the PCR with 60 Vbeta and 13 Jbeta primers. Measured with immunoSEQ multiplex PCR; TCRdb has only the in-frame clones, and not every one. The sample comprises approximately 64,000 clones, under 85% of which are singletons, and approximately 4.8% rests with the top ten. Sample: PBMCs. The receptor source for this set is a male donor in good health and CMV-seropositive.

The CDR3 DNA sequence: TGTGCCAGCAGTTTATACCCGAGACTAGCGGGGGAGTACAATGAGCAGTTCTTC. The encoded protein is CASSLYPRLAGEYNEQFF. This chain links TRBV27 with TRBJ2-1, with TRBD2 identical over 12 bases. The CDR3 contains 18 residues. The ends lost 1 base at V and 4 bases at J; junction bases unmatched: 8. Looked up from germline, CDR1 is MNHEY and CDR2 is SMNVEV (reference sequence).

The rearrangement links TRBV12-5 to TRBJ2-1; TRBD2 matches 12 bases. Germline trimming cut 5 bases from V and 8 bases from J; bases unmatched to any gene: 7. The germline CDR1 and CDR2 sequences are LGHNT and FRNRAP. CDR3 length equals 15 residues. This CDR3 reads CASGQTSGGFDEQFF. The CDR3 DNA sequence: TGTGCTAGTGGTCAAACTAGCGGGGGGTTCGATGAGCAGTTCTTC.

V is TRBV27 and J is TRBJ2-3; D perhaps matches TRBD1 (5 bases). Deletions cut 5 bases from V and 3 bases from J, with 9 bases between. Looked up from germline, CDR1 is MNHEY and CDR2 is SMNVEV (reference sequence). The CDR3 sequence is 13 residues long. CDR3 nucleotides: TGTGCCAGCAGTAAACAGGAAACAGATACGCAGTATTTT. This sequence encodes CASSKQETDTQYF.

The CDR3 loop is CASSEPRTGNRPSEAFF. The CDR3 coding sequence is TGTGCCAGCAGTGAGCCGCGCACAGGGAATCGACCGAGTGAAGCTTTCTTT. The genes are TRBV25-1 and TRBJ1-1; maybe TRBD1 (6 bases). The germline gives CDR1 MGHDK, CDR2 SYGVNS. The CDR3 length is 17 residues. V lost 3 bases and J lost 7, with 24 bases in between.

The chain employs TRBV7-9 and TRBJ2-1; D is uncertain. The CDR3 extends over 12 amino acids. V shed 4 bases and J shed 7 bases, with 8 bases lying between them. Germline CDR1 SEHNR, CDR2 FQNEAQ (reference sequence). The CDR3 protein is CASSSQRNEQFF. The CDR3, as DNA: TGTGCCAGCAGCTCACAGAGAAATGAGCAGTTCTTC.

On this clone itself: Different DNA sequences within this sample yield the same CDR3. The gene calls are TRBV9 and TRBJ2-7; 7 bases map to TRBD1. Trimming cost V 2 bases and J 1 base; bases outside gene matches: 3. This CDR3 comprises 14 residues. CDR1 is SGDLS, CDR2 YYNGEE, per germline. The CDR3 bases are TGTGCCAGCAGCGTCCGGGACAGTTCCTACGAGCAGTACTTC. Its protein product is CASSVRDSSYEQYF.

In this sample, this clone turned up once. The chain carries TRBV27 and TRBJ1-1, with a weak D call TRBD1 (5 bases). Germline-derived CDR1 and CDR2 are MNHEY and SMNVEV (reference sequence). CDR3 length equals 15 residues. V was shortened by 0 bases and J by 0 bases, with 8 bases between the two germline ends. For the CDR3, the DNA is TGTGCCAGCAGTTTATCGGGGGGATTGAACACTGAAGCTTTCTTT. Translating gives CASSLSGGLNTEAFF.

The V gene is TRBV5-6, the J gene TRBJ1-1; 8 positions match TRBD1. Trimming took 4 bases from V and 4 from J; bases not matched to a gene: 18. From germline, CDR1 is SGHDT and CDR2 YYEEEE. There are 18 residues in the CDR3. The CDR3 region is CASSAPQGARLGGTEAFF. The CDR3 DNA reads as TGTGCCAGCAGCGCTCCCCAGGGGGCGCGTCTAGGTGGCACTGAAGCTTTCTTT. Complete variable domain (other parts from reference TRBV5-6 and TRBJ1-1): DAGVTQSPTHLIKTRGQQVTLRCSPKSGHDTVSWYQQALGQGPQFIFQYYEEEERQRGNFPDRFSGHQFPNYSSELNVNALLLGDSALYLCASSAPQGARLGGTEAFFGQGTRLTVV.

This clone was found a few times. This sequence joins TRBV7-3 and TRBJ2-3, with 11 positions matching TRBD2. CDR3 length: 17 residues. Germline V gene data show CDR1 as SGHTA and CDR2 as FQGTGA. Trimming cost V 5 bases and J 0 bases; bases outside gene matches: 7. CDR3 in DNA: TGTGCCAGCAGCCCGTTAGGGACTAGCGGAAGCACAGATACGCAGTATTTT. Protein sequence: CASSPLGTSGSTDTQYF.

The chain recombines TRBV6-6 with TRBJ1-5, with TRBD1 matching 8 bases. The CDR3 consists of 15 residues. Germline loops: CDR1 MNHNY, CDR2 SVGAGI (reference sequence). V gave up 0 bases and J gave up 4 bases; unmatched junction bases: 2. This CDR3 is CASSYSDRGNQPQHF. For the CDR3, the DNA is TGTGCCAGCAGTTACTCCGACAGGGGAAATCAGCCCCAGCATTTT.

The rearrangement joins TRBV6-5 to TRBJ1-2, with TRBD1 as a possible D gene (6 bases). The CDR3 consists of 14 residues. Deletions cut 6 bases from V and 6 bases from J, with 17 bases between. The germline CDR1 and CDR2 sequences are MNHEY and SVGAGI. The DNA for the CDR3 is TGTGCCAGCAGCGGAGTTCAGGGGTTTCATGGCTACACCTTC. This encodes CASSGVQGFHGYTF.

The rearrangement joins TRBV18 to TRBJ2-2, with 7 bases fitting TRBD1. The germline V gene encodes CDR1 KGHSH and CDR2 LQKENI. The J segment lost 3 bases and the V segment lost 4 bases, leaving 2 bases of the junction unmatched. CDR3 size: 14 residues. The CDR3, as DNA: TGTGCCAGCTCACGTCAGGGGGACACCGGGGAGCTGTTTTTT. This codes for CASSRQGDTGELFF.

The chain links TRBV13 to TRBJ2-3, with D perhaps TRBD2 (6 bases). Trimming removed 1 base at V and 3 bases at J, with 8 bases between. The CDR3 extends over 14 amino acids. Germline V gene lookup returns CDR1 PRHDT and CDR2 FYEKMQ (reference sequence). The CDR3 sequence is CASSLAGVTDTQYF. The CDR3 DNA sequence: TGTGCCAGCAGCTTAGCGGGGGTTACAGATACGCAGTATTTT.

The table lists this clone with a few counts. V and J are TRBV2 and TRBJ1-2; D might be TRBD1 (5 bases). V lost 7 bases, J lost 5 bases, and 17 bases lay in between. The CDR3 runs to 14 residues. Germline assignment: CDR1 SNHLY and CDR2 FYNNEI. CDR3 sequence reads: CASTAWQGSYGYTF. For the CDR3, the DNA is TGTGCCAGCACGGCCTGGCAGGGTAGTTATGGCTACACCTTC.

V gene TRBV28 combines with J gene TRBJ1-5; 7 bases agree with TRBD1. This CDR3 is built from 15 residues. Germline V gene sequence: CDR1 MDHEN, CDR2 SYDVKM. Unmatched junction bases numbered 8, after V lost 5 bases and J lost 4 bases. The CDR3 coding sequence is TGTGCCAGCAGTCCGCCGACAGGGAGGAATCAGCCCCAGCATTTT. Translation gives CASSPPTGRNQPQHF.

This clone has a handful of counts. The rearrangement joins TRBV5-1 to TRBJ2-3, with 9 bases identical to TRBD2. The CDR3 runs to 17 residues. J was trimmed by 2 bases and V by 0 bases; bases with no gene match: 7. Germline values: CDR1 SGHRS, CDR2 YFSETQ. The CDR3 DNA is TGCGCCAGCAGCTTGGAGCCGCGGGGGGGCATCACAGATACGCAGTATTTT. As protein: CASSLEPRGGITDTQYF. Based on the CDR3 plus reference TRBV5-1 and TRBJ2-3, the full variable domain is KAGVTQTPRYLIKTRGQQVTLSCSPISGHRSVSWYQQTPGQGLQFLFEYFSETQRNKGNFPGRFSGRQFSNSRSEMNVSTLELGDSALYLCASSLEPRGGITDTQYFGPGTRLTVL.

This clone turned up a few times. The rearrangement links TRBV10-3 to TRBJ2-5; 7 bases line up with TRBD1. The CDR3 is 15 amino acids. J lost 1 base, V lost 4 bases, and 6 bases had no gene match. Germline values: CDR1 ENHRY, CDR2 SYGVKD. The CDR3, as DNA: TGTGCCATCAGTGCGCAGACAGGGCCCCAAGAGACCCAGTACTTC. Protein: CAISAQTGPQETQYF.

J is TRBJ2-3 and V is TRBV4-3; TRBD1 might be the D (5 bases). The CDR3 spans 15 residues. Germline V gene data show CDR1 as LGHNA and CDR2 as YSLEER. Trimming cost V 1 base and J 5 bases, with 13 bases left between them. CDR3: CASSQGPGAQDTQYF. The CDR3 DNA reads as TGCGCCAGCAGCCAAGGCCCTGGGGCACAAGATACGCAGTATTTT.

This clone came up a few times. The genes are TRBV28 and TRBJ2-3; 8 bases agree with TRBD1. V was pared by 6 bases and J by 4 bases, with 9 bases of the junction left unmatched. Germline values: CDR1 MDHEN, CDR2 SYDVKM. The CDR3 contains 15 residues. The CDR3 reads CASSTHGQGPDTQYF. The CDR3 nucleotides are TGTGCCAGCAGCACCCACGGACAGGGACCAGATACGCAGTATTTT. Variable domain in full (rest from reference TRBV28 and TRBJ2-3): DVKVTQSSRYLVKRTGEKVFLECVQDMDHENMFWYRQDPGLGLRLIYFSYDVKMKEKGDIPEGYSVSREKKERFSLILESASTNQTSMYLCASSTHGQGPDTQYFGPGTRLTVL.

This clone has a handful of counts. The chain couples TRBV2 to TRBJ1-6; 8 bases fit TRBD1. Germline V gene sequence: CDR1 SNHLY, CDR2 FYNNEI. This CDR3 is built from 14 residues. Trimming at V came to 4 bases and at J to 8 bases, leaving 4 bases not matched to a gene. The DNA for the CDR3 is TGTGCCAGCAGTGTCGAGACAGGGGATTCACCCCTCCACTTT. This encodes CASSVETGDSPLHF.

The gene calls are TRBV2 and TRBJ2-7; D remains unclear. Looked up from germline, CDR1 is SNHLY and CDR2 is FYNNEI. V was shortened by 1 base and J by 2 bases, with 6 bases between the two germline ends. The CDR3 has 13 amino acids. For the CDR3, the DNA is TGTGCCAGCAGTGAAGACAGCACCTACGAGCAGTACTTC. Translation gives CASSEDSTYEQYF. Supplemented by reference TRBV2 and TRBJ2-7, the full variable domain reads EPEVTQTPSHQVTQMGQEVILRCVPISNHLYFYWYRQILGQKVEFLVSFYNNEISEKSEIFDDQFSVERPDGSNFTLKIRSTKLEDSAMYFCASSEDSTYEQYFGPGTRLTVT.

V and J are TRBV5-6 and TRBJ1-4; 10 nucleotides agree with TRBD1. The CDR3 covers 15 residues. V shed 4 bases and J 9 bases; nucleotides not matched to a gene: 9. Germline loops: CDR1 SGHDT, CDR2 YYEEEE. CDR3 protein: CASSLETGGAQKLFF. The CDR3 nucleotides are TGTGCCAGCAGCCTCGAGACAGGGGGCGCACAAAAACTGTTTTTT. Full variable domain (outside the CDR3, taken from reference TRBV5-6 and TRBJ1-4): DAGVTQSPTHLIKTRGQQVTLRCSPKSGHDTVSWYQQALGQGPQFIFQYYEEEERQRGNFPDRFSGHQFPNYSSELNVNALLLGDSALYLCASSLETGGAQKLFFGSGTQLSVL.

The J gene is TRBJ2-7, the V gene TRBV4-2, with TRBD1 matching 10 bases. With 4 bases clipped from V and 4 bases from J, the junction kept 4 bases outside the gene matches. The germline CDR1 and CDR2 sequences are LGHNA and YNFKEQ. The CDR3 is 14 residues long. The DNA for the CDR3 is TGTGCCAGCAGCCTCGGACAGGGGGAATACGAGCAGTACTTC. This translates into CASSLGQGEYEQYF.

This sequence joins TRBV11-2 and TRBJ2-2; the match to TRBD1 covers 8 bases. Trimming at V came to 5 bases and at J to 3 bases, leaving 8 bases not matched to a gene. Looked up from germline, CDR1 is SGHAT and CDR2 is FQNNGV. The CDR3 length is 16 residues. The CDR3 DNA reads TGTGCCAGCAGCCCCCAAGGACAGGGATACACCGGGGAGCTGTTTTTT. Its translation: CASSPQGQGYTGELFF.

The gene calls are TRBV6-6 and TRBJ2-1, with 12 bases matching TRBD2. Trimming at V came to 7 bases and at J to 6 bases, leaving 10 bases not matched to a gene. Germline-derived CDR1 and CDR2 are MNHNY and SVGAGI (reference sequence). CDR3 length equals 16 residues. CDR3 sequence: CASTSGRTSGANEQFF. For the CDR3, the DNA is TGTGCCAGCACCTCGGGGCGGACTAGCGGGGCCAATGAGCAGTTCTTC.

This chain links TRBV4-1 with TRBJ2-7; perhaps TRBD2 as D (6 bases). V was trimmed by 0 bases and J by 1 base, leaving 13 bases between them. CDR1 MGHRA and CDR2 YSYEKL come from the germline V gene. The CDR3 has 16 residues. CDR3 in DNA: TGCGCCAGCAGCCAAGACGGCGGGGACCTTTCCTACGAGCAGTACTTC. Amino acid sequence: CASSQDGGDLSYEQYF.

V and J are TRBV19 and TRBJ2-1; 7 nucleotides align to TRBD1. Germline CDR1 LNHDA, CDR2 SQIVND (reference sequence). V lost 6 bases and J lost 2; bases outside the gene matches: 7. This CDR3 has 15 residues. Here the CDR3 reads CASSHRGGAYNEQFF. The CDR3 DNA is TGTGCCAGTAGCCACCGAGGGGGCGCCTACAATGAGCAGTTCTTC.

The chain links TRBV27 to TRBJ1-6; D gene unclear. This CDR3 comprises 14 residues. Looked up from germline, CDR1 is MNHEY and CDR2 is SMNVEV (reference sequence). V dropped 5 bases and J dropped 7 bases, with 12 bases sitting between them. The CDR3 reads CASSQLRSNSPLHF. The DNA of the CDR3 is TGTGCCAGCAGTCAACTAAGGTCCAATTCACCCCTCCACTTT.

The chain combines TRBV27 with TRBJ1-3; the D gene is possibly TRBD1 (6 bases). The CDR3 loop spans 15 amino acids. Germline V gene lookup returns CDR1 MNHEY and CDR2 SMNVEV (reference sequence). The V end lost 3 bases, the J end lost 7 bases, and 16 bases lay between the germline ends. The CDR3 is CASSLSLTRGNTIYF. The CDR3 nucleotides read TGTGCCAGCAGTTTGAGTTTAACGAGGGGGAACACCATATATTTT.

This chain connects TRBV14 to TRBJ1-4; D call uncertain. V lost 1 base, J lost 8 bases, and 14 bases lay in between. The CDR3 runs to 15 residues. Germline CDR1 and CDR2: SGHDN and FVKESK. The CDR3 nucleotides read TGTGCCAGCAGCCAAGGAGTAGCCCCGAGGGAAAAACTGTTTTTT. This encodes CASSQGVAPREKLFF.